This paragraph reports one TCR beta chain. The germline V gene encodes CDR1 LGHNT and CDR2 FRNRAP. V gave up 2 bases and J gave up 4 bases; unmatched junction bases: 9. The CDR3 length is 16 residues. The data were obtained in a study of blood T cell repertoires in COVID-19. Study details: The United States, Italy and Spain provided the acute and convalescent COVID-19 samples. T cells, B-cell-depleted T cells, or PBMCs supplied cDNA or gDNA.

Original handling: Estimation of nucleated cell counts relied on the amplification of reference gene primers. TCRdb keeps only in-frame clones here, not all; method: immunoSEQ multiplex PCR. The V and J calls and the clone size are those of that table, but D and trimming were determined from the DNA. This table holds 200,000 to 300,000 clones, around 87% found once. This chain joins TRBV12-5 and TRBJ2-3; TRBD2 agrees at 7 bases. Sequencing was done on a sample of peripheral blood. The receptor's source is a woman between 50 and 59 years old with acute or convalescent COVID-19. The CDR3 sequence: CASGLTTAGSPDTQYF. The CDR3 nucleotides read TGTGCTAGTGGTTTGACCACAGCGGGATCACCAGATACGCAGTATTTT.